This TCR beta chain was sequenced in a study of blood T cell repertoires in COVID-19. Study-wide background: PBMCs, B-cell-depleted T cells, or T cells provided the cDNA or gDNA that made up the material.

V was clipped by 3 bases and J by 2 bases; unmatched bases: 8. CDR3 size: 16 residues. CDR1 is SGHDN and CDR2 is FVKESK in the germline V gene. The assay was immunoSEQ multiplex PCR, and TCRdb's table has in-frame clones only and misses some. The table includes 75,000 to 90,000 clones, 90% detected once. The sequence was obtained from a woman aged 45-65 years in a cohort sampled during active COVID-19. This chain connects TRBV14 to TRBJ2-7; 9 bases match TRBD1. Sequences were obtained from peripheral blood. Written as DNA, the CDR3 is TGTGCCAGCAGCCACCAGACAGGGGGTAACGCCTACGAGCAGTACTTC. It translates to CASSHQTGGNAYEQYF.